This T cell receptor (beta chain) was profiled in a study of technical replicates of blood from a handful of donors. Produced via immunoSEQ multiplex PCR; TCRdb's table is partial and in-frame only. The sample carries around 68,000 clones, around 91% recorded once. CDR1 is MNHEY, CDR2 SMNVEV, per germline (reference sequence). V was clipped by 0 bases and J by 7 bases, with 7 bases between them. CDR3 length equals 13 residues. The sequencing sample was made of T cells isolated from PBMCs. The receptor's source is a human donor in good health. Some clones in this sample may be carry-over from other donors' samples. The chain combines TRBV27 with TRBJ2-1; tentative D call: TRBD2 (5 bases). The CDR3 sequence: CASSLSQRNEQFF. The DNA for the CDR3 is TGTGCCAGCAGTTTATCGCAGCGGAATGAGCAGTTCTTC.